These T cell receptor beta chains were read from a single sample in a study of cytomegalovirus exposure and HLA in healthy donors. The method was immunoSEQ multiplex PCR; TCRdb's version includes in-frame clones alone and lacks a portion of them. The sample records approximately 210,000 clones, approximately 80% being singletons. Sequenced: PBMCs. The receptors shown here come from a woman in her forties or fifties in good health and CMV-seropositive. Both conserved end residues are part of each CDR3. Each record gives: clone size, J gene, D gene, V gene, CDR3 DNA, CDR3 protein. The D gene is left open where the match is weak. Some rows have no size entry. The others give once, few or many, or a class for an expanded clone.

abundance: -
j_gene: TRBJ2-3
d_gene: -
v_gene: TRBV5-6
CDR3nt: TGTGCCAGCAGCTTGCTAGATACGCAGTATTTT
CDR3aa: CASSLLDTQYF

abundance: -
j_gene: TRBJ1-2
d_gene: -
v_gene: TRBV7-9
CDR3nt: TGTGCCAGCAGCGATCAAAGCAACTATGGCTACACCTTC
CDR3aa: CASSDQSNYGYTF

abundance: -
j_gene: TRBJ2-1
d_gene: TRBD1
v_gene: TRBV7-2
CDR3nt: TGTGCCAGCAGCTTCCGTGGGACAGGGGCCTACAATGAGCAGTTCTTC
CDR3aa: CASSFRGTGAYNEQFF

abundance: -
j_gene: TRBJ2-3
d_gene: -
v_gene: TRBV28
CDR3nt: TGTGCCAGCAGTTTCGAGGGGGGGTCCGAAGATACGCAGTATTTT
CDR3aa: CASSFEGGSEDTQYF

abundance: -
j_gene: TRBJ2-4
d_gene: -
v_gene: TRBV5-4
CDR3nt: TGTGCCAGCAGCTCCGCTGGACAGCACAAAAACATTCAGTACTTC
CDR3aa: CASSSAGQHKNIQYF

abundance: -
j_gene: TRBJ2-5
d_gene: TRBD2
v_gene: TRBV5-4
CDR3nt: TGTGCCAGCAGCCGCGGGGGGGCGGGGGAGACCCAGTACTTC
CDR3aa: CASSRGGAGETQYF

abundance: once
j_gene: TRBJ2-7
d_gene: -
v_gene: TRBV28
CDR3nt: TGTGCCAGCAGTTTTAGGACCACCCGGGGGGAGCAGTACTTC
CDR3aa: CASSFRTTRGEQYF

abundance: -
j_gene: TRBJ1-5
d_gene: -
v_gene: TRBV27
CDR3nt: TGTGCCAGCAGTAATGGCGGTAGCAATCAGCCCCAGCATTTT
CDR3aa: CASSNGGSNQPQHF

abundance: once
j_gene: TRBJ2-3
d_gene: -
v_gene: TRBV7-2
CDR3nt: TGTGCCAGCAGCCGGGGAGGGGGGGCCCATCTTCACGGTACGCAGTATTTT
CDR3aa: CASSRGGGAHLHGTQYF

abundance: -
j_gene: TRBJ2-3
d_gene: TRBD2
v_gene: TRBV10-1
CDR3nt: TGCGCCAGCAGCCCCAAGAGAGCGGGGGGAAGCACAGATACGCAGTATTTT
CDR3aa: CASSPKRAGGSTDTQYF

abundance: -
j_gene: TRBJ2-7
d_gene: -
v_gene: TRBV11-3
CDR3nt: TGTGCCAGCAGCACCCGACATGGCTACGAGCAGTACTTC
CDR3aa: CASSTRHGYEQYF

abundance: -
j_gene: TRBJ2-7
d_gene: -
v_gene: TRBV18
CDR3nt: TGTGCCAGCTCACCTACAACAGGGAACTACGAGCAGTACTTC
CDR3aa: CASSPTTGNYEQYF

abundance: few
j_gene: TRBJ1-5
d_gene: -
v_gene: TRBV6-5
CDR3nt: TGTGCCAGCAGTTACTCGGCAGGGTTCGATCAGCCCCAGCATTTT
CDR3aa: CASSYSAGFDQPQHF

abundance: -
j_gene: TRBJ1-6
d_gene: TRBD1
v_gene: TRBV5-1
CDR3nt: TGCGCCAGCAGCCTATTACAGGGGGATTCACCCCTCCACTTT
CDR3aa: CASSLLQGDSPLHF

abundance: -
j_gene: TRBJ1-2
d_gene: TRBD1
v_gene: TRBV28
CDR3nt: TGTGCCAGCAGTCGGATGACAGGGAACTATGGCTACACCTTC
CDR3aa: CASSRMTGNYGYTF

abundance: -
j_gene: TRBJ2-7
d_gene: TRBD1
v_gene: TRBV4-1
CDR3nt: TGCGCCAGCAGCCAGGAGCACAAACAGGGGACCGAGCAGTACTTC
CDR3aa: CASSQEHKQGTEQYF

abundance: -
j_gene: TRBJ1-5
d_gene: TRBD1
v_gene: TRBV19
CDR3nt: TGTGCCAGTAGCGACCGGGACAGGGTTCGTCAGCCCCAGCATTTT
CDR3aa: CASSDRDRVRQPQHF

abundance: -
j_gene: TRBJ2-3
d_gene: -
v_gene: TRBV6-5
CDR3nt: TGTGCCAGCAGTTATGACGCGGTCCCTAGCACAGATACGCAGTATTTT
CDR3aa: CASSYDAVPSTDTQYF

abundance: -
j_gene: TRBJ2-1
d_gene: -
v_gene: TRBV9
CDR3nt: TGTGCCAGCAGCGTAGGTGGGGGCACCTACAATGAGCAGTTCTTC
CDR3aa: CASSVGGGTYNEQFF

abundance: -
j_gene: TRBJ2-3
d_gene: -
v_gene: TRBV15
CDR3nt: TGTGCCACCAGCAGAGATCCCGGGGCAGATACGCAGTATTTT
CDR3aa: CATSRDPGADTQYF

abundance: -
j_gene: TRBJ1-1
d_gene: TRBD1
v_gene: TRBV30
CDR3nt: TGTGCCTGTGCCGGGACAGTGAACACTGAAGCTTTCTTT
CDR3aa: CACAGTVNTEAFF

abundance: -
j_gene: TRBJ1-6
d_gene: -
v_gene: TRBV10-2
CDR3nt: TGCGCCAGCAGTTCGGAGAGGTATAATTCACCCCTCCACTTT
CDR3aa: CASSSERYNSPLHF

abundance: -
j_gene: TRBJ1-1
d_gene: TRBD1
v_gene: TRBV7-9
CDR3nt: TGTTCCAGCAGCTTAGCTCCAGGGGGCGTAAAGGTGCTCGGAGCTTTCTTT
CDR3aa: CSSSLAPGGVKVLGAFF

abundance: -
j_gene: TRBJ2-6
d_gene: -
v_gene: TRBV7-3
CDR3nt: TGTGCCAGCAGCGATAGGACTGGCGCTGGGGCCAACGTCCTGACTTTC
CDR3aa: CASSDRTGAGANVLTF

abundance: -
j_gene: TRBJ1-6
d_gene: -
v_gene: TRBV11-2
CDR3nt: TGTGCCAGCACCGTTCTCGACGGGGAATTT
CDR3aa: CASTVLDGEF

abundance: -
j_gene: TRBJ1-1
d_gene: TRBD1
v_gene: TRBV7-9
CDR3nt: TGTGCCAGCAGCCTAAGGGGACAGTCGAACACTGAAGCTTTCTTT
CDR3aa: CASSLRGQSNTEAFF

abundance: once
j_gene: TRBJ2-7
d_gene: -
v_gene: TRBV27
CDR3nt: TGTGCCAGCAGGCCCATCGGGAAGGGCTACGAGCAGTACTTC
CDR3aa: CASRPIGKGYEQYF

abundance: -
j_gene: TRBJ2-7
d_gene: TRBD2
v_gene: TRBV6-5
CDR3nt: TGTGCCAGCAGGGGGCCGGGGGGGTCCTACGAGCAGTACTTC
CDR3aa: CASRGPGGSYEQYF

abundance: -
j_gene: TRBJ1-2
d_gene: -
v_gene: TRBV6-1
CDR3nt: TGTGCCAGCAGTGTCGGACACCTAGCTAACTATGGCTACACCTTC
CDR3aa: CASSVGHLANYGYTF

abundance: -
j_gene: TRBJ1-1
d_gene: TRBD1
v_gene: TRBV18
CDR3nt: TGTGCCAGCTCACCAACCGGGACAGGGGCTGGGACTGAAGCTTTCTTT
CDR3aa: CASSPTGTGAGTEAFF

abundance: -
j_gene: TRBJ2-1
d_gene: -
v_gene: TRBV5-1
CDR3nt: TGCGCCAGCAGCTTGTACCGGGGAGACAATGAGCAGTTCTTC
CDR3aa: CASSLYRGDNEQFF

abundance: -
j_gene: TRBJ1-1
d_gene: -
v_gene: TRBV6-5
CDR3nt: TGTGCCAGCAGTCCGGGTGGCACTGAAGCTTTCTTT
CDR3aa: CASSPGGTEAFF

abundance: -
j_gene: TRBJ1-6
d_gene: -
v_gene: TRBV5-4
CDR3nt: TGTGCCAGCAGCCCCGGGGGTGGGCGGTCGGATTCACCCCTCCACTTT
CDR3aa: CASSPGGGRSDSPLHF

abundance: -
j_gene: TRBJ2-1
d_gene: TRBD2
v_gene: TRBV5-4
CDR3nt: TGTGCCAGCAGCCCGGTGGCGGGGGGGCCGCGGGAGCAGTTCTTC
CDR3aa: CASSPVAGGPREQFF

abundance: -
j_gene: TRBJ1-3
d_gene: -
v_gene: TRBV30
CDR3nt: TGTGCCTGGATTAGCACTGGAAACACCATATATTTT
CDR3aa: CAWISTGNTIYF

abundance: few
j_gene: TRBJ2-3
d_gene: TRBD1
v_gene: TRBV4-3
CDR3nt: TGCGCCAGCAGCCAAGATGGTCAGGGGGCGGGCGATACGCAGTATTTT
CDR3aa: CASSQDGQGAGDTQYF

abundance: -
j_gene: TRBJ2-7
d_gene: -
v_gene: TRBV7-9
CDR3nt: TGTTCCAGCAGCTTAGGGGCCAGCTCCTACGAGCAGTACTTC
CDR3aa: CSSSLGASSYEQYF

abundance: -
j_gene: TRBJ2-7
d_gene: -
v_gene: TRBV27
CDR3nt: TGTGCCAGCAGCGATCCGGGACAAAGGGACGAGCAGTACTTC
CDR3aa: CASSDPGQRDEQYF

abundance: -
j_gene: TRBJ1-2
d_gene: -
v_gene: TRBV7-2
CDR3nt: TGTGCCAGCAGTTCTCAGGCAGGGCCCATACGATATGGCTACACCTTC
CDR3aa: CASSSQAGPIRYGYTF

abundance: once
j_gene: TRBJ1-3
d_gene: TRBD1
v_gene: TRBV4-1
CDR3nt: TGCGCCAGCAGCCAAGCCCGGACAGGGGACGGAAACACCATATATTTT
CDR3aa: CASSQARTGDGNTIYF

abundance: -
j_gene: TRBJ2-3
d_gene: -
v_gene: TRBV9
CDR3nt: TGTGCCAGCAGCGGACAGAACACAGATACGCAGTATTTT
CDR3aa: CASSGQNTDTQYF

abundance: -
j_gene: TRBJ2-2
d_gene: TRBD2
v_gene: TRBV9
CDR3nt: TGTGCCAGCAGCTCCCGGGGAGGGACGAACACCGGGGAGCTGTTTTTT
CDR3aa: CASSSRGGTNTGELFF

abundance: -
j_gene: TRBJ2-5
d_gene: -
v_gene: TRBV30
CDR3nt: TGTGCCTGGAGTGCGAGCCCGACTAGGGGAGAGACCCAGTACTTC
CDR3aa: CAWSASPTRGETQYF

abundance: -
j_gene: TRBJ1-3
d_gene: -
v_gene: TRBV18
CDR3nt: TGTGCCAGCTCACCGTATCGGACAGAGCTTGAAAACACCATATATTTT
CDR3aa: CASSPYRTELENTIYF

abundance: -
j_gene: TRBJ1-2
d_gene: -
v_gene: TRBV5-1
CDR3nt: TGCGCCAGCAGCCAGAACCTTAACTATGGCTACACCTTC
CDR3aa: CASSQNLNYGYTF

abundance: -
j_gene: TRBJ1-1
d_gene: -
v_gene: TRBV29-1
CDR3nt: TGCAGCGTTCGGGGTTGGATGAACACTGAAGCTTTCTTT
CDR3aa: CSVRGWMNTEAFF

abundance: once
j_gene: TRBJ2-1
d_gene: -
v_gene: TRBV29-1
CDR3nt: TGCAGCGGGGGGCTGGCGGAGAATGAGCAGTTCTTC
CDR3aa: CSGGLAENEQFF

abundance: -
j_gene: TRBJ1-6
d_gene: -
v_gene: TRBV7-2
CDR3nt: TGTGCCAGCAGCCAGGACAGTTCCCATTCACCCCTCCACTTT
CDR3aa: CASSQDSSHSPLHF

abundance: -
j_gene: TRBJ1-3
d_gene: -
v_gene: TRBV21-1
CDR3nt: TGTGCCAGCAGCAAAACAGGAAGGGTTTCGGGAAACACCATATATTTT
CDR3aa: CASSKTGRVSGNTIYF

abundance: -
j_gene: TRBJ2-5
d_gene: TRBD1
v_gene: TRBV10-3
CDR3nt: TGTGCCATCAGTGAGTCGGAGGACAGGGAAGAGACCCAGTACTTC
CDR3aa: CAISESEDREETQYF

abundance: -
j_gene: TRBJ2-3
d_gene: TRBD2
v_gene: TRBV28
CDR3nt: TGTGCCAGCAAGGCGGGGGGGCTCGAAACAGATACGCAGTATTTT
CDR3aa: CASKAGGLETDTQYF

abundance: -
j_gene: TRBJ1-5
d_gene: -
v_gene: TRBV5-1
CDR3nt: TGCGCCAGCAGCTTGGTTACAGGGACCCCTTGGAATCAGCCCCAGCATTTT
CDR3aa: CASSLVTGTPWNQPQHF

abundance: -
j_gene: TRBJ2-3
d_gene: TRBD1
v_gene: TRBV6-6
CDR3nt: TGTGCCAGCAGTCAGACAGGGGGTACGCAGTATTTT
CDR3aa: CASSQTGGTQYF

abundance: -
j_gene: TRBJ1-1
d_gene: -
v_gene: TRBV27
CDR3nt: TGTGCCAGCAGTCCAACAGTCAACACTGAAGCTTTCTTT
CDR3aa: CASSPTVNTEAFF

abundance: -
j_gene: TRBJ1-2
d_gene: TRBD1
v_gene: TRBV6-4
CDR3nt: TGTGCCAGCAGTGCGGACAGGACTTTGGGGGGCTACACCTTC
CDR3aa: CASSADRTLGGYTF

abundance: -
j_gene: TRBJ2-7
d_gene: -
v_gene: TRBV6-1
CDR3nt: TGTGCCAGTCACACCCTAGCTGAGGACGAGCAGTACTTC
CDR3aa: CASHTLAEDEQYF